This entry concerns a single T cell receptor beta chain. TCRdb re-called the 5' RACE reads with MiXCR, one entry per CDR3 protein. Of some 490,000 distinct CDR3 sequences detected, around a sixth appear once; the ten largest clones hold 9% to 15%. V lost 3 bases and J lost 4, with 11 bases in between. This CDR3 has 13 residues. The germline gives CDR1 SGHRS, CDR2 YFSETQ. The data originate from a study of T-cell memory formation after mild COVID-19. The receptor was derived from an adult woman who had mild COVID-19 (a few samples of this study predate the infection). Cell type and time point are not known. Material: PBMCs or a T cell subset sorted from them (not recorded which). The chain combines TRBV5-1 with TRBJ2-7, with TRBD2 as a possible D gene (6 bases). DNA of the CDR3: TGCGCCAGCAGCTCCAGGCGGGGATACGAGCAGTACTTC. Amino acid sequence: CASSSRRGYEQYF.